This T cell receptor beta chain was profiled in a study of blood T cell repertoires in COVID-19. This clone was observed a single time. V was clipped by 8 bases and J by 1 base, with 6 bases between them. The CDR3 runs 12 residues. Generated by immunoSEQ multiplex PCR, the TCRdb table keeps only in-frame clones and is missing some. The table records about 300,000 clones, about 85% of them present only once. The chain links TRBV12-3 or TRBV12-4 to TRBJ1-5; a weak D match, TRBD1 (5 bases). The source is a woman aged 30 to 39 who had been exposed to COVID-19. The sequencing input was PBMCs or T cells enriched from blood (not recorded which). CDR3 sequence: CASRQSNQPQHF. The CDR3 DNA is TGTGCCAGCCGACAGAGCAATCAGCCCCAGCATTTT.